The entry below describes one T cell receptor beta chain. It lacks a known antigen. Within one base of it there is no much larger clone, and no base qualities were kept. Sequences KGHSH (CDR1) and LQKENI (CDR2) are obtained from the germline V gene. Ends trimmed: V by 1 base, J by 6 bases; bases unmatched to a gene: 8. The CDR3 numbers 15 residues from cysteine through phenylalanine. The kept DNA is CDR3 alone, 45 bases in frame from the first base. This sample is part of a study of beta chain features in type 1 diabetes (dated by TCRdb to 2016 to 2019). Regarding the research as a whole: Patients and healthy donors did not differ in mean age, gender distribution, total cell number or subset yield. Across all samples, some 100,000,000 sorted cells were examined, and cell number per subset correlated strongly with RNA yield. The study compared TCRB repertoires of sorted circulating CD4+ T cell subsets between recently diagnosed type 1 diabetes patients and matched healthy donors. Whereas all 28 donors provided naive and central memory subsets, regulatory and stem cell-like memory subsets were isolated from just 8 patients and about 8 healthy donors.

Broader findings and caveats from the paper: The naive, central memory and regulatory TCRB repertoires appeared to resemble one another more closely among patients than among healthy donors. At VDJ recombination sites, type 1 diabetes patients had fewer insertions and more deleted nucleotides, which implies abnormalities in thymic rearrangement. Because small numbers of individuals were included in the HLA sub-analyses, any influence of HLA type on TCRB rearrangement was left unresolved. Because cDNA was sequenced instead of genomic DNA, activated cells with high expression could be over-represented, although the groups did not differ in activation or CD3 levels. In all four CD4+ subsets, TCRB CDR3 length was moderately but significantly shorter in type 1 diabetes patients. PCR might favor shorter templates, but patient and control samples were amplified and corrected together, so any skew would affect both groups equally.

The entire isolated RNA was reverse transcribed using the High Capacity cDNA Reverse Transcription Kit, and thus expressed TCRB transcripts were sequenced. Deep immunoSEQ sequencing was performed on naive, central memory and regulatory T cell samples, with an average of approximately 4 million total reads per sample. Sorted cells were lysed in RLT buffer, and RNA was extracted using DNase-treated RNeasy Micro or Mini kits according to cell number. Each cell subset was processed separately to prevent cross-contamination, with patient and healthy donor samples processed together. Using the immunoSEQ multiplex PCR, TCRB sequences were amplified from cDNA into 87-bp fragments spanning the CDR3 region. Sequencing of the amplicons was done on the Illumina HiSeq platform. The authors' pipeline ran thus. PCR bias was computationally corrected using synthetic template baselines, reads within Hamming distance 2 were collapsed, and singletons that could not be merged were discarded. Reads were aligned to IMGT to assign V, D and J genes, CDR3 length, and insertions or deletions at six rearrangement sites. Clonotype counts were normalized to sorted cell number within each subset before computing true diversity and Gini coefficients with the tcR R package. The overlap coefficient, calculated on TCRB nucleotide sequences, was used to quantify repertoire sharing. Out-of-frame TCRB sequences from naive cells were analyzed as a proxy for the pre-selection repertoire. TCRdb stores this immuneACCESS table with in-frame sequences only. Part of the clones is absent; in the studies checked, under half of the shortfall reflects unresolved V genes, and no reason is known for the rest. D and trimming come from the DNA, and the V and J calls and clone size come from that table. A total of nearly 700,000 clones appear in this sample, about an eighth of them only once. In total, the top ten clones hold approximately 0.02% of the sample.

A single peripheral blood draw of roughly 0.11 L on average was collected from each donor into heparinised tubes. Naive, central memory, regulatory and stem cell-like memory CD4+ T cells were sorted on a BD FACSAria II using a panel including CD45RO, CCR7, CD25, CD127, CD95 and CD27. A purity above 95% was achieved for all sorted populations. Right away, PBMCs were isolated by Lymphoprep density gradient centrifugation and were stained directly, with no culture step. So that batch effects would be minimized, each experiment stained and sorted samples in pairs, pairing one healthy donor with one patient.

The specimen sequenced was naive CD4+ T cells from blood. What the cell subset or site label conveys for this sample: true naive CD4+ T cells. This sequence uses TRBV18 and TRBJ2-7, with 8 bases matching TRBD1. The TCR was taken from a man between 18 and 29 years old with type 1 diabetes. The CDR3 corresponds to CASSPLGQGRTEQYF. In nucleotides, the sequence is TGTGCCAGCTCACCACTCGGACAGGGAAGGACCGAGCAGTACTTC.